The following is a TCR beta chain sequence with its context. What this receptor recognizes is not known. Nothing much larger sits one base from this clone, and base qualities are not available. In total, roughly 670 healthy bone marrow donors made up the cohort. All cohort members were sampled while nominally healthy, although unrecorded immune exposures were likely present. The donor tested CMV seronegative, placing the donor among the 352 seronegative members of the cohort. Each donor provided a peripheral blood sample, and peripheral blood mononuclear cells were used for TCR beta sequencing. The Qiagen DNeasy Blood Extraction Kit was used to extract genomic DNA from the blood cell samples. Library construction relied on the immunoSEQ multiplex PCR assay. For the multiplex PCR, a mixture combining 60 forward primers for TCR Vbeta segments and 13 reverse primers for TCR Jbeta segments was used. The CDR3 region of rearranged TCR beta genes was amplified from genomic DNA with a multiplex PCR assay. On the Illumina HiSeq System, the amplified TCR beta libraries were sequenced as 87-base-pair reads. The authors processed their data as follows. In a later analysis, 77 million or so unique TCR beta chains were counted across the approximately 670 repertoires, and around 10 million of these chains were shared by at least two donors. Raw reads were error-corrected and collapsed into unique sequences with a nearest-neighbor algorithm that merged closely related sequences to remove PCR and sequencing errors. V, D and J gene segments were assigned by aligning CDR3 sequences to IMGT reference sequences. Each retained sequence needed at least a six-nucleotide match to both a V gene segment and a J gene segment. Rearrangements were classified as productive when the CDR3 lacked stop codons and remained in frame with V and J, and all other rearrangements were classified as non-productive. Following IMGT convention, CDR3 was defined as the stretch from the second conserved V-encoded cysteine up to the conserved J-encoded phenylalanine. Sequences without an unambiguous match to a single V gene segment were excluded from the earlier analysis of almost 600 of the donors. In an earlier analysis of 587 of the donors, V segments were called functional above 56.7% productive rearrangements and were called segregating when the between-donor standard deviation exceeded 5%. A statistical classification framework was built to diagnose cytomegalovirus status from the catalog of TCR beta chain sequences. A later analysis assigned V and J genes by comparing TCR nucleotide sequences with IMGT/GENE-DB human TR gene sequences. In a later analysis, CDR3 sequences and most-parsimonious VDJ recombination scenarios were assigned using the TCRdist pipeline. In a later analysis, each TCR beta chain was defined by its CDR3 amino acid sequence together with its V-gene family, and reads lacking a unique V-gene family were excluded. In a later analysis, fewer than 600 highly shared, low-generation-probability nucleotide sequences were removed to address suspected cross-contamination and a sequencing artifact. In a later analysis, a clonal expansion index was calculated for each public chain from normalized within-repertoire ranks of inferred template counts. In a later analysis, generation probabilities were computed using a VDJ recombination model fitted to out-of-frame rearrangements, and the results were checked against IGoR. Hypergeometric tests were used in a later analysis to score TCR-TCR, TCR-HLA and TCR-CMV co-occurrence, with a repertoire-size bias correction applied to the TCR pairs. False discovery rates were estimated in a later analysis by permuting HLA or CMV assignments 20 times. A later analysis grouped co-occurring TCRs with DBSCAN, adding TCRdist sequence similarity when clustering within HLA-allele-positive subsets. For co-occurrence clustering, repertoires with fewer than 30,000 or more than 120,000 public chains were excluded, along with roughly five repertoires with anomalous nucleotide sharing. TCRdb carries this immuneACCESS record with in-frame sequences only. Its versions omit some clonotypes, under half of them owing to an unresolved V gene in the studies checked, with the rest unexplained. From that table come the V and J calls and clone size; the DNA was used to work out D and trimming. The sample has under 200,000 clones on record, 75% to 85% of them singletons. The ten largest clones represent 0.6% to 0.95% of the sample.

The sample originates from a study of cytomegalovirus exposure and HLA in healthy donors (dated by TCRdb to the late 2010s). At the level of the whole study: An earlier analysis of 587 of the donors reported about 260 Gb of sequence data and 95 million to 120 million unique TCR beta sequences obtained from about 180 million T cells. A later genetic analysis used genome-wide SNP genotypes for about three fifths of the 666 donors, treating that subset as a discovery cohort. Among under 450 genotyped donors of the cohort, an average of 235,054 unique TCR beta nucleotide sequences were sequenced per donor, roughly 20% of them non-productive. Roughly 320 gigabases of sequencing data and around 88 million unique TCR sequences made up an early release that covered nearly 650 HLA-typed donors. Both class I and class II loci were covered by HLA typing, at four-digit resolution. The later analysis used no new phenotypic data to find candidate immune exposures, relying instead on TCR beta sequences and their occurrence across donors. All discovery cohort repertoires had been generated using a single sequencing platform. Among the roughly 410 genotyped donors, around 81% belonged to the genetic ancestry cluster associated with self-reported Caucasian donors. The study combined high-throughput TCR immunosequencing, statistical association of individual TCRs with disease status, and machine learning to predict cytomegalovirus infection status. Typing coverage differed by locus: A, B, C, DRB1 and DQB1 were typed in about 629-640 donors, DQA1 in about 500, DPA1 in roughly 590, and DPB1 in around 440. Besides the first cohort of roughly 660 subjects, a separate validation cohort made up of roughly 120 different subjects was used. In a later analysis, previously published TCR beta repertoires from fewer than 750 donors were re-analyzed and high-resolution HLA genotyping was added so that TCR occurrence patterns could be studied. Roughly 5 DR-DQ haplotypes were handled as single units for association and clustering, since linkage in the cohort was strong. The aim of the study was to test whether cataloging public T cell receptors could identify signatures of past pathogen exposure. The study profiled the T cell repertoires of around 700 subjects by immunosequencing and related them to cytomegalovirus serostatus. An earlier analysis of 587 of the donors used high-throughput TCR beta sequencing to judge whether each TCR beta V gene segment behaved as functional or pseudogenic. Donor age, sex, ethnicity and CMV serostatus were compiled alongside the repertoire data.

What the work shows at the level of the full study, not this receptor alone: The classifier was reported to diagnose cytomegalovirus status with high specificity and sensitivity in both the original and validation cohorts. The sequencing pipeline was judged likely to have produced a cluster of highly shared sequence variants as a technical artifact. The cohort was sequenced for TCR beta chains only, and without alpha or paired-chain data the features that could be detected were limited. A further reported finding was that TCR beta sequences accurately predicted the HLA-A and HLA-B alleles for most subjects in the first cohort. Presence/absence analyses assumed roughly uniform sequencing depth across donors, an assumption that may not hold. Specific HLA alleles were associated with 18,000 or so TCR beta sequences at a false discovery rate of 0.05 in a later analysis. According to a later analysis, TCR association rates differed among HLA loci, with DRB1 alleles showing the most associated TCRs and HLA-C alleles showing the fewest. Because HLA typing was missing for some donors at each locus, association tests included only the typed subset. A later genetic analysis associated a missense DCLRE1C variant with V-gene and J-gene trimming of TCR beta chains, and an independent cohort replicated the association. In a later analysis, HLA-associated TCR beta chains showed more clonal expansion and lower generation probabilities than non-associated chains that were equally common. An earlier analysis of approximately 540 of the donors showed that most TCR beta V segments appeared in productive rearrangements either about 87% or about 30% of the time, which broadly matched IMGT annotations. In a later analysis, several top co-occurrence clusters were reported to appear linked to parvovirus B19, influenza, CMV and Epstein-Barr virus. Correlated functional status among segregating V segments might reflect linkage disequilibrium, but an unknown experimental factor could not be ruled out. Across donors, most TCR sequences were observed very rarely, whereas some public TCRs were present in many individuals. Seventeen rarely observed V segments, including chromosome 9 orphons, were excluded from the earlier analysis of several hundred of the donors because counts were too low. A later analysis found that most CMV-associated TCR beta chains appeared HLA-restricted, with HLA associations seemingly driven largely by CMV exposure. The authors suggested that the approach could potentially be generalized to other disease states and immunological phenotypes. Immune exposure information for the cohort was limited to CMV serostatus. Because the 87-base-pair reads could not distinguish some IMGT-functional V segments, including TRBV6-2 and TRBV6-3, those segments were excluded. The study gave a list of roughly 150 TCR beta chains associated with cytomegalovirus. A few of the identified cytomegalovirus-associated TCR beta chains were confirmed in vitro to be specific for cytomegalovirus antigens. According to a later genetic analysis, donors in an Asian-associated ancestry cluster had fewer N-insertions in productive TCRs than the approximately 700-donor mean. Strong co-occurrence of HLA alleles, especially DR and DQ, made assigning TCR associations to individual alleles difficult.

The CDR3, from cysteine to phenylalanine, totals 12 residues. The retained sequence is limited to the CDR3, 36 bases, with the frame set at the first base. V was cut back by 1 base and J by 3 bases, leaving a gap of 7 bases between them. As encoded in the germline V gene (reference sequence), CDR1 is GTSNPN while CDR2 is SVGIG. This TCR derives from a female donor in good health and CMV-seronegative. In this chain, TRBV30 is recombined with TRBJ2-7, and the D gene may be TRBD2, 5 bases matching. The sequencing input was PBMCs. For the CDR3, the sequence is CAWSEGGYEQYF. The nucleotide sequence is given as TGTGCCTGGAGTGAAGGAGGCTACGAGCAGTACTTC.